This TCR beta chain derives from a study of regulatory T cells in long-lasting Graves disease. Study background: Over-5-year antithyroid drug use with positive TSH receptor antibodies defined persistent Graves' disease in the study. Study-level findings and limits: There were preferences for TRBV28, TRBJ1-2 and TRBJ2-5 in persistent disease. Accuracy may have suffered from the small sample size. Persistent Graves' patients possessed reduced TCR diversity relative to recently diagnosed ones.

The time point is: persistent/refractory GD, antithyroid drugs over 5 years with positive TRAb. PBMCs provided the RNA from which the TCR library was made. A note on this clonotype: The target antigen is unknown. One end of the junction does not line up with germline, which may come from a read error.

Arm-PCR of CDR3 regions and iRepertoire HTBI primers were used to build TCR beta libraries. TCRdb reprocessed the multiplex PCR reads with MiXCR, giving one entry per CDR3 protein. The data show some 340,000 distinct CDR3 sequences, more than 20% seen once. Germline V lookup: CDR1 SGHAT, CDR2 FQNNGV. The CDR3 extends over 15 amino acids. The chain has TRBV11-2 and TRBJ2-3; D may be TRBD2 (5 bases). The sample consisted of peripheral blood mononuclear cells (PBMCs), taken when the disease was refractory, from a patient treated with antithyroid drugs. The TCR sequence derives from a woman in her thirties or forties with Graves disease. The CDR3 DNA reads TGTGCCAGCATCTTAGATCGGGGTAGCACAGATACGCAGTATTTT. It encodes CASILDRGSTDTQYF.